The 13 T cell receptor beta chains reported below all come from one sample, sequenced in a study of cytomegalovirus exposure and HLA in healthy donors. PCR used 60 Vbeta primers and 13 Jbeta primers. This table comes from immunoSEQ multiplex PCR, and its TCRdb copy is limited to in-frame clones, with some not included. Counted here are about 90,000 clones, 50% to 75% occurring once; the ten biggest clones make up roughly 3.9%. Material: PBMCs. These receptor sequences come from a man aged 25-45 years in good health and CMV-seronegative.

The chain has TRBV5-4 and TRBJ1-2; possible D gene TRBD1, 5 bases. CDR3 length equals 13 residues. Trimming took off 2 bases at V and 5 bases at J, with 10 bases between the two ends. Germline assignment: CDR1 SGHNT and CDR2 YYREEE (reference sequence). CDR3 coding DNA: TGTGCCAGCAGCTTAAGGGGCGCTTATGGCTACACCTTC. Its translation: CASSLRGAYGYTF.

CDR3 DNA: TGTGCCAGCACTGACAGGGCATCCGGGGAGCTGTTTTTT. Its protein product is CASTDRASGELFF. V usage is TRBV11-1 and J usage is TRBJ2-2, with 7 bases identical to TRBD1. Per germline, CDR1 SGHAT and CDR2 FQDESV (reference sequence). Germline trimming cut 7 bases from V and 6 bases from J; bases unmatched to any gene: 5. The CDR3 contains 13 residues.

The DNA for the CDR3 is TGTGCCAGCAGCCCCGGCGGGAGCTCCTACGAGCAGTACTTC. This translates into CASSPGGSSYEQYF. The chain employs TRBV28 and TRBJ2-7, with 7 bases matching TRBD2. CDR1 MDHEN and CDR2 SYDVKM come from the germline V gene. V dropped 6 bases and J dropped 0; count of bases not matched to a gene: 5. The CDR3 runs 14 residues.

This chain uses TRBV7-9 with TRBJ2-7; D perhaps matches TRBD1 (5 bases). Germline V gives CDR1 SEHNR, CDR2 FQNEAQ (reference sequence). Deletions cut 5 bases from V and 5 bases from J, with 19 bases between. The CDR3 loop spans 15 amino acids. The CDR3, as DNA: TGTGCCAGCAGCCCAAGGGGAAACGCGGCCCACGAGCAGTACTTC. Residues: CASSPRGNAAHEQYF. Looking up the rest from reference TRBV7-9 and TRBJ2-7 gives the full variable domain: DTGVSQNPRHKITKRGQNVTFRCDPISEHNRLYWYRQTLGQGPEFLTYFQNEAQLEKSRLLSDRFSAERPKGSFSTLEIQRTEQGDSAMYLCASSPRGNAAHEQYFGPGTRLTVT.

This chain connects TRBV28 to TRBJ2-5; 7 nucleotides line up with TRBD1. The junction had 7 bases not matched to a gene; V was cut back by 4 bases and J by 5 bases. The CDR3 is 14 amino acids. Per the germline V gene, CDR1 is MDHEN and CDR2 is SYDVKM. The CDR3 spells CASSSRQGFETQYF. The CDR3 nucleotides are TGTGCCAGCAGTTCACGACAGGGTTTCGAGACCCAGTACTTC.

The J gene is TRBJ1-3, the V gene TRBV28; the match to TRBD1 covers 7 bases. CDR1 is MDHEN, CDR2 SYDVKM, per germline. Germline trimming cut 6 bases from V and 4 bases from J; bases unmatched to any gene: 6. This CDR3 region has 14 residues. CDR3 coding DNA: TGTGCCAGCAGAAACAGGGGTGTGGGAAACACCATATATTTT. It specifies CASRNRGVGNTIYF.

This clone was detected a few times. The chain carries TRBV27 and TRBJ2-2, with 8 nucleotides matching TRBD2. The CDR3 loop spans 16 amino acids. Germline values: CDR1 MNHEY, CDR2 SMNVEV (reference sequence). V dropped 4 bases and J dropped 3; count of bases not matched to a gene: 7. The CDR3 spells CASSSNGRADTGELFF. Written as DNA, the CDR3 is TGTGCCAGCAGTTCAAACGGGAGGGCCGACACCGGGGAGCTGTTTTTT.

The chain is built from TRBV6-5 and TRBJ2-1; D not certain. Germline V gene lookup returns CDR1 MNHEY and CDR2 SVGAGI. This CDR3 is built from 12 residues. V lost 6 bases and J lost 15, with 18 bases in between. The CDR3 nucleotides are TGTGCCAGCAGCTCGGCGGCGGCCCGGCGGTTCTTC. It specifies CASSSAAARRFF.

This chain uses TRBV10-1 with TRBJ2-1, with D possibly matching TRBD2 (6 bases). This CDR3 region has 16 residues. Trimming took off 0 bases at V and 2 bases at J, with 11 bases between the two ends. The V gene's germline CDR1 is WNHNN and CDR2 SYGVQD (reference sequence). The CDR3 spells CASSESGGDAYNEQFF. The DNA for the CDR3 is TGCGCCAGCAGTGAGTCCGGGGGAGACGCCTACAATGAGCAGTTCTTC.

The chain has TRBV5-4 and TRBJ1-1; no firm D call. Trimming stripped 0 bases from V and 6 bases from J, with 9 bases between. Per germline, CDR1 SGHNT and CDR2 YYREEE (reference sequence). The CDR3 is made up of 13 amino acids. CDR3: CASSLAFSPEAFF. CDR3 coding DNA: TGTGCCAGCAGCTTGGCCTTCAGTCCTGAAGCTTTCTTT.

The CDR3 DNA follows: TGTGCCAGCAGCCCGGGGCGGGGGGGCCACGATGAGCAGTTCTTC. This codes for CASSPGRGGHDEQFF. The chain has TRBV5-4 and TRBJ2-1, with 9 bases fitting TRBD2. V was pared by 4 bases and J by 8 bases, with 10 bases of the junction left unmatched. Looked up from germline, CDR1 is SGHNT and CDR2 is YYREEE (reference sequence). The CDR3 totals 15 residues.

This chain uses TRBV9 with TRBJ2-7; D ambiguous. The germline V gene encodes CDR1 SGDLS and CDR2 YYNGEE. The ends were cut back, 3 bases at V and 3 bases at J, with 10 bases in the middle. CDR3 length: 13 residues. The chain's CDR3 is CASSGPGDYEQYF. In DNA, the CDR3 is TGTGCCAGCAGCGGACCCGGAGACTACGAGCAGTACTTC.

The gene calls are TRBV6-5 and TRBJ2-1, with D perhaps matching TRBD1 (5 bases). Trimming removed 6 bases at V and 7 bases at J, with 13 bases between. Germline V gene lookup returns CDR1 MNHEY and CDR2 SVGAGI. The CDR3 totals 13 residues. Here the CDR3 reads CASRKRGRNEQFF. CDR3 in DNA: TGTGCCAGCAGGAAAAGGGGCAGGAATGAGCAGTTCTTC.